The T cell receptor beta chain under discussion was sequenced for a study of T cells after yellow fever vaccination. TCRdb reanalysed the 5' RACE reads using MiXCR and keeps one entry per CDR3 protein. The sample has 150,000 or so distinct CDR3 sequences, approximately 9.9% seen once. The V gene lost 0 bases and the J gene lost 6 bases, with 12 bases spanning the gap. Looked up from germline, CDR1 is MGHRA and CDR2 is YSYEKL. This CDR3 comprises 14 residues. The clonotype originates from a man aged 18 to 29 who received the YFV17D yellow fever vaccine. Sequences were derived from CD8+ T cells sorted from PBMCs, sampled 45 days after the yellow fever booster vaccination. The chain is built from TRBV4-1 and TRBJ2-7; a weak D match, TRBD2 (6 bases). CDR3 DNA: TGCGCCAGCAGCCAAGATTTAGGGACTTTCGAGCAGTACGTC. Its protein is CASSQDLGTFEQYV.